The clone carrying this T cell receptor beta chain appeared a single time. Its cognate antigen is unknown. These data belong to a study of T cell repertoires in cytomegalovirus infection. TCRdb redid the calling of the reads with MiXCR, one entry per CDR3 protein. The repertoire has roughly 700,000 distinct CDR3 sequences, around 30% of them found once; the top ten carry 15% to 20%. The CDR3 extends over 15 amino acids. Trimming took 5 bases from V and 3 from J; bases not matched to a gene: 9. Germline CDR1 MNHGY, CDR2 SVAAGI. The input for sequencing was cultured PBMCs, taken from culture after CMV antigen stimulation. The clonotype originates from a human donor in good health (CMV status not recorded). Some clones in this sample may be carry-over from other donors' samples. The chain has TRBV6-9 and TRBJ2-7; 8 nucleotides line up with TRBD2. CDR3 protein: CASSESRGGIYEQYF. DNA of the CDR3: TGTGCCAGCAGTGAATCACGCGGGGGGATCTACGAGCAGTACTTC.